This T cell receptor beta chain was found in a study of cytomegalovirus exposure and HLA in healthy donors. Overall study context: There were 300 to 400 genotyped donors. Of these, 81% fell in the genetic ancestry cluster associated with self-reported Caucasian donors.

Note on this clone: What it binds is not known.

Regarding the study as a whole: Cytomegalovirus status was reportedly diagnosed by the classifier with high sensitivity and specificity. In vitro experiments confirmed that three CMV-associated chains were specific for CMV antigens.

PCR primers comprised 60 Vbeta and 13 Jbeta primers. Assay: immunoSEQ multiplex PCR; the TCRdb copy retains only in-frame clones and omits some. Among fewer than 250,000 clones listed, 70% to 80% were seen once. Germline values: CDR1 SGHAT, CDR2 FQDESV (reference sequence). Trimming removed 5 bases at V and 5 bases at J, with 10 bases between. This CDR3 is built from 13 residues. Source material: PBMCs. V usage is TRBV11-1 and J usage is TRBJ1-5, with D perhaps TRBD1 (6 bases). The source is a male donor in good health and CMV-seropositive. The CDR3 DNA is TGTGCCAGCAGCAACGACAGGCATCAGCCCCAGCATTTT. It encodes CASSNDRHQPQHF.